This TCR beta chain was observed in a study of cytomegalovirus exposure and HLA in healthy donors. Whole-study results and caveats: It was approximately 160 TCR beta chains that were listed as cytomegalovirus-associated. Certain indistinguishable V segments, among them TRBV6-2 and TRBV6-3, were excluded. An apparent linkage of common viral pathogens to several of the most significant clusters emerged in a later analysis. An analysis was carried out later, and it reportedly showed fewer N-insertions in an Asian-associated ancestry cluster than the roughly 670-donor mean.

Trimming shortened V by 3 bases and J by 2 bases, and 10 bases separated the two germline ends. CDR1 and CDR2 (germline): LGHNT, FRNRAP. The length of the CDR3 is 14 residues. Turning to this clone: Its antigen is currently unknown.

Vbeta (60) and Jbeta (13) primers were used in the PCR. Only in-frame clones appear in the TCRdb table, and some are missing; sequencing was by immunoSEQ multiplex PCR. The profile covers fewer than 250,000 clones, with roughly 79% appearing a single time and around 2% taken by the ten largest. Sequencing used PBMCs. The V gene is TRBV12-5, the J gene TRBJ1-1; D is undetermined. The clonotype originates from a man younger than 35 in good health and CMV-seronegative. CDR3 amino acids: CASGFTRGNTEAFF. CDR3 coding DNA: TGTGCTAGTGGTTTCACTCGCGGCAACACTGAAGCTTTCTTT.